A single sample gave rise to the 6 T cell receptor beta chains below, sequenced in a study of post-analysis software for immune sequencing data. Study results and caveats: TRBV5-6, TRBV5-1 and TRBV20-1 belonged to a set of roughly 5 TRBV segments that were more frequent in patients than controls.

These receptors' antigens are unknown. TCR beta cDNA libraries had unique molecular identifiers. TCRdb passed the PCR reads through MiXCR, listing each CDR3 protein once. This table has 550,000 to 700,000 distinct CDR3 sequences, around 47% appearing once. Input material: blood. The source of these receptors is a girl aged 10-17 years with multiple sclerosis.

This clonotype turned up a few times. The chain has TRBV12-3 or TRBV12-4 and TRBJ1-2; D unresolved. CDR3 size: 16 residues. Trimming cost V 6 bases and J 4 bases, with 21 bases left between them. Here the CDR3 reads CASSFIGTSRSYGYTF. CDR3 DNA sequence: TGTGCCAGCAGCTTTATTGGCACATCGCGCAGCTATGGCTACACCTTC.

The chain is built from TRBV13 and TRBJ1-2; no clear D. Trimming removed 5 bases from V and 3 bases from J, with 10 bases in between. The V gene's germline CDR1 is PRHDT and CDR2 FYEKMQ (reference sequence). The CDR3 consists of 13 residues. The CDR3 spells CASSQTSHYGYTF. CDR3 sequence (DNA): TGTGCCAGCAGCCAGACTAGTCACTATGGCTACACCTTC.

CDR3: CASSLEGTGYYGYTF. CDR3 nucleotide sequence: TGTGCCAGCAGTTTAGAGGGGACAGGTTACTATGGCTACACCTTC. The chain carries TRBV12-3 or TRBV12-4 and TRBJ1-2; 8 bases align to TRBD1. J was trimmed by 3 bases and V by 1 base; bases with no gene match: 4. The length of the CDR3 is 15 residues.

The rearrangement uses TRBV5-1 and TRBJ2-7; possible D gene TRBD1, 6 bases. The germline V and J ends were trimmed by 5 bases and 5 bases, with 8 bases remaining between them. This CDR3 comprises 11 residues. Germline CDR1 reads SGHRS; CDR2 reads YFSETQ. The CDR3 nucleotides are TGCGCCAGCAGATCAGGGGACGAGCAGTACTTC. Amino acids: CASRSGDEQYF.

Only a few counts were recorded for this clonotype. V gene TRBV4-2 combines with J gene TRBJ2-1; 10 positions match TRBD1. CDR3 length: 14 amino acids. Per germline, CDR1 LGHNA and CDR2 YNFKEQ. V lost 1 base, J lost 8 bases, and 2 bases stayed unmatched. Here the CDR3 reads CASSQGTGGDEQFF. CDR3 in DNA: TGTGCCAGCAGCCAAGGGACAGGGGGGGATGAGCAGTTCTTC.

This clonotype was recorded a few times. The V call is TRBV7-2, the J call TRBJ2-7; 7 nucleotides agree with TRBD1. Germline V CDR1 and CDR2: SGHTA, FQGNSA. The CDR3 length is 15 residues. V was clipped by 2 bases and J by 5 bases; unmatched bases: 9. The CDR3 bases are TGTGCCAGCAGCTTACTACAGGGGCTCCGCGACGAGCAGTACTTC. Its protein product is CASSLLQGLRDEQYF.